The rows below give T cell receptor beta chains drawn from one sample of a study of CD4 T cells in relation to SARS-CoV-2 and coronaviruses. Their antigen targets remain unknown. Sequencing was performed with immunoSEQ multiplex PCR; in TCRdb, only in-frame clones are kept and a portion is missing. The sample shows about 12,000 clones, roughly 71% of them seen only once. The sample was CD4+ T cells from PBMCs, cultured in vitro. The receptors were gathered from a human donor in good health. CDR3s include the opening cysteine and the closing phenylalanine or tryptophan. D genes are given only for firm matches. Size is omitted from some rows. Given values are once, few, many or a class for expanded clones.

clone_size d_call j_call v_call cdr3_nt cdr3_aa
few . TRBJ2-7 TRBV5-1 TGCGCCAGCAGCAATAGACGGGGTTCCTACGAGCAGTACTTC CASSNRRGSYEQYF
. . TRBJ1-1 TRBV27 TGTGCCAGCAGGGACACTGAAGCTTTCTTT CASRDTEAFF
. . TRBJ2-7 TRBV3-1/TRBV3-2 TGTGCCAGCGGCGTATACGAGCAGTACTTC CASGVYEQYF
. TRBD1 TRBJ2-7 TRBV15 TGTGCCACCAGCCAACAACTGACAGGGATTTACGAGCAGTACTTC CATSQQLTGIYEQYF
. TRBD1 TRBJ1-1 TRBV19 TGTGCCAGTAGTACAGGGGGTTGGACTGAAGCTTTCTTT CASSTGGWTEAFF
. . TRBJ2-6 TRBV20-1 TGCAGTGCTAGTGTGCAGACTGGGGCCAACGTCCTGACTTTC CSASVQTGANVLTF
few TRBD1 TRBJ1-4 TRBV18 TGTGCCAGCTCCGGGGGACAGGGGGAAAAACTGTTTTTT CASSGGQGEKLFF
. . TRBJ1-5 TRBV18 TGTGCCAGCTCACCGGGAGTTAGCAATCAGCCCCAGCATTTT CASSPGVSNQPQHF
. TRBD2 TRBJ2-5 TRBV4-1 TGCGCCAGCAGCCAACTTAGCGGGAGGGCCGTCCAAGAGACCCAGTACTTC CASSQLSGRAVQETQYF
few . TRBJ2-1 TRBV20-1 TGCAGTGCAGGACCGGGGAATGAGCAGTTCTTC CSAGPGNEQFF
. . TRBJ1-1 TRBV30 TGTGCCTGGAACCTACAGAGTATGAACACTGAAGCTTTCTTT CAWNLQSMNTEAFF
. . TRBJ2-7 TRBV20-1 TGCAGTGCATCGGGGAACGAGCAGTACTTC CSASGNEQYF
few . TRBJ2-2 TRBV7-2 TGTGCCAGCAGCTCCGTACTAGACACCGGGGAGCTGTTTTTT CASSSVLDTGELFF
. . TRBJ2-1 TRBV4-1 TGCGCCAGCAGCCAAGGGGGGCGGGACTACAATGAGCAGTTCTTC CASSQGGRDYNEQFF
. . TRBJ2-1 TRBV7-9 TGTGCCAGCAGCGGAGGGAACAATGAGCAGTTCTTC CASSGGNNEQFF
few . TRBJ2-7 TRBV18 TGTGCCAGCTCACCATCCCGGGGGCCCAGCGAGCAGTACTTC CASSPSRGPSEQYF
. . TRBJ1-1 TRBV29-1 TGCAGCGTTGAAGGACAAATGAACACTGAAGCTTTCTTT CSVEGQMNTEAFF
. TRBD1 TRBJ1-5 TRBV5-1 TGCGCCAGCAGCGAGAACACAGGGGGCGATCAGCCCCAGCATTTT CASSENTGGDQPQHF
. . TRBJ2-2 TRBV6-2/TRBV6-3 TGTGCCAGCAGTTACAGGGTTGGCACCGGGGAGCTGTTTTTT CASSYRVGTGELFF
. TRBD1 TRBJ1-5 TRBV6-5 TGTGCCAGCGATGACAGGGACCATCAGCCCCAGCATTTT CASDDRDHQPQHF
. . TRBJ2-3 TRBV11-2 TGTGCCAGCAGCTTAGCTTACACAGATACGCAGTATTTT CASSLAYTDTQYF
. . TRBJ1-5 TRBV19 TGTGCCAGTATAAGGGGGGGGGAGAGCAATCAGCCCCAGCATTTT CASIRGGESNQPQHF
. . TRBJ1-2 TRBV19 TGTGCCAGTATCCTCGGGGTAGGGGGAGGAGGGCTAAATGGCTACACCTTC CASILGVGGGGLNGYTF
. . TRBJ1-6 TRBV5-4 TGTGCCAGCAGCAACAGGGAAGGGGATTCACCCCTCCACTTT CASSNREGDSPLHF
few . TRBJ2-1 TRBV21-1 TGTGCCAGCACCGGACATGTTCAGGATGAGCAGTTCTTC CASTGHVQDEQFF
. . TRBJ1-1 TRBV6-2/TRBV6-3 TGTGCCAGCAGCTCCCATGGGGCCACGAACACTGAAGCTTTCTTT CASSSHGATNTEAFF
. . TRBJ2-7 TRBV19 TGTGCCAGTAGACCTGGACAGTCGAACCCCTACGAGCAGTACTTC CASRPGQSNPYEQYF